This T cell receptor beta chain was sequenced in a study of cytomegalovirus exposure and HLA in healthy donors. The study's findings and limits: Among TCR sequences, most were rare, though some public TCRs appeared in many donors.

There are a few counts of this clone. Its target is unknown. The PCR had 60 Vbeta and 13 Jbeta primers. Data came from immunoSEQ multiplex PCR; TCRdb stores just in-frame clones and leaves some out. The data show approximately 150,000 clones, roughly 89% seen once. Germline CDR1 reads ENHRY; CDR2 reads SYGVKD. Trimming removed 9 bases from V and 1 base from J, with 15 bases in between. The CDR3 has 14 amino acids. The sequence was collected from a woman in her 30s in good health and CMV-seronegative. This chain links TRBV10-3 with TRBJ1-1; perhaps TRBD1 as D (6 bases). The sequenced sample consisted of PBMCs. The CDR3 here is CAIASGTPNTEAFF. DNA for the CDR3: TGTGCCATTGCCTCCGGGACACCGAACACTGAAGCTTTCTTT.